Listed below are T cell receptor beta chains from one sample, sequenced in a study of T cell clones after liver transplantation. This table comes from immunoSEQ multiplex PCR, and its TCRdb copy is limited to in-frame clones, with some not included. The sample has over 100,000 clones; 82% are singletons. Source: CD4+ T cells from blood, taken before liver transplant. The origin of the receptors is a human donor who received a liver transplant. Each CDR3 is given with its conserved first and last residue. Fields, in order: D gene, J gene, clone size, V gene, CDR3 protein, CDR3 DNA. D genes are given only for firm matches. The listing skips clone size in some rows; elsewhere it reads once, few, many or a size class.

- TRBJ2-7 - TRBV28 CASMGPTYEQYF TGTGCCAGCATGGGGCCCACCTACGAGCAGTACTTC
TRBD1 TRBJ2-2 few TRBV6-5 CASSYRDRKSGELFF TGTGCCAGCAGTTACCGGGACAGGAAGTCCGGGGAGCTGTTTTTT
- TRBJ2-7 - TRBV28 CASAGHYEQYF TGTGCCAGCGCCGGCCATTACGAGCAGTACTTC
TRBD2 TRBJ2-1 - TRBV5-1 CASSLPSGREADRTYNEQFF TGCGCCAGCAGCTTACCTAGCGGGAGGGAGGCGGATAGGACTTACAATGAGCAGTTCTTC
- TRBJ2-2 - TRBV6-6 CASKEGGPDTGELFF TGTGCCAGCAAGGAGGGGGGGCCGGACACCGGGGAGCTGTTTTTT
- TRBJ2-1 - TRBV29-1 CSVVGVRPVQFF TGCAGCGTCGTGGGGGTAAGGCCGGTTCAGTTCTTC
- TRBJ2-7 - TRBV4-2 CASSQETQGYEQYF TGTGCCAGCAGCCAAGAAACCCAGGGGTACGAGCAGTACTTC
TRBD1 TRBJ2-5 - TRBV23-1 CASSQVCLKRTGTQETQYF TGCGCCAGCAGTCAAGTCTGTTTAAAACGGACAGGAACGCAAGAGACCCAGTACTTC
TRBD1 TRBJ1-2 - TRBV10-3 CAIRRDRDYGYTF TGTGCCATCAGACGGGACAGGGACTATGGCTACACCTTC
- TRBJ1-2 - TRBV6-5 CASSYDRGVRYGYTF TGTGCCAGCAGTTACGATAGAGGTGTCCGCTATGGCTACACCTTC
TRBD1 TRBJ1-5 - TRBV7-2 CASSLGLGQGNQPQHF TGTGCCAGCAGCTTAGGATTAGGACAGGGGAATCAGCCCCAGCATTTT
TRBD1 TRBJ1-1 - TRBV20-1 CSADRATEAFF TGCAGTGCCGACAGGGCCACTGAAGCTTTCTTT
- TRBJ2-1 - TRBV5-1 CASSPRLGSNEQFF TGCGCCAGCAGCCCGCGACTAGGGTCCAATGAGCAGTTCTTC
- TRBJ1-6 - TRBV5-1 CASSLDARADSPLHF TGCGCCAGCAGCTTGGACGCCAGGGCAGATTCACCCCTCCACTTT
- TRBJ1-1 - TRBV27 CASSFVSESDAFF TGTGCCAGCAGTTTTGTCAGCGAGTCGGACGCTTTCTTT
TRBD2 TRBJ2-3 few TRBV27 CASSPGTSGRTHTQYF TGTGCCAGCAGTCCCGGGACTAGCGGGAGAACACATACGCAGTATTTT
- TRBJ2-4 - TRBV18 CASSPFEGSKNIQYF TGTGCCAGCTCACCGTTCGAAGGTTCCAAAAACATTCAGTACTTC
TRBD1 TRBJ1-1 - TRBV27 CASSPGQGRFPTEAFF TGTGCCAGCAGCCCCGGACAGGGGAGGTTCCCCACTGAAGCTTTCTTT
- TRBJ1-1 - TRBV14 CASSQGGLGHKNTEAFF TGTGCCAGCAGCCAAGGAGGGCTAGGGCATAAGAACACTGAAGCTTTCTTT
TRBD2 TRBJ2-5 once TRBV5-1 CASSFSSGVLQETQYF TGCGCCAGCAGCTTTTCTAGCGGCGTGCTCCAAGAGACCCAGTACTTC
TRBD1 TRBJ1-3 - TRBV27 CASSLRQGAGNTIYF TGTGCCAGCAGTCTTAGACAGGGGGCTGGAAACACCATATATTTT
TRBD2 TRBJ2-7 - TRBV11-3 CASSPGGGSEQYF TGTGCCAGCAGCCCCGGGGGGGGTTCCGAGCAGTACTTC
TRBD2 TRBJ2-1 - TRBV4-2 CASSQGTSGYNEQFF TGTGCCAGCAGCCAAGGGACTAGCGGCTACAATGAGCAGTTCTTC
- TRBJ2-7 - TRBV2 CATKPQGPTYEQYF TGTGCCACCAAGCCCCAGGGACCGACCTACGAGCAGTACTTC
- TRBJ1-1 - TRBV7-8 CASSFNDGLDANAEAFF TGTGCCAGCAGCTTTAACGACGGTCTGGACGCGAACGCTGAAGCTTTCTTT
- TRBJ1-5 - TRBV4-3 CASSQDYSNQPQHF TGCGCCAGCAGCCAAGACTATAGCAATCAGCCCCAGCATTTT
- TRBJ1-4 - TRBV9 CASSPQGLALNEKLFF TGTGCCAGCAGCCCCCAGGGTTTGGCCCTTAATGAAAAACTGTTTTTT
- TRBJ2-7 - TRBV2 CASRSYEQYF TGTGCCAGCAGGAGCTACGAGCAGTACTTC
- TRBJ1-4 few TRBV28 CASSWQRKAGKLFF TGTGCCAGCAGTTGGCAGAGAAAGGCCGGGAAACTGTTTTTT
- TRBJ1-5 - TRBV10-2 CASSEGGGNQPQHF TGCGCCAGCAGTGAGGGGGGCGGAAATCAGCCCCAGCATTTT
TRBD1 TRBJ2-7 - TRBV4-2 CASSQGPGQDDEQYF TGTGCCAGCAGCCAAGGCCCGGGACAGGATGACGAGCAGTACTTC
TRBD2 TRBJ2-1 once TRBV27 CASSPLAVVLYNEQFF TGTGCCAGCAGTCCCCTAGCGGTCGTCCTATACAATGAGCAGTTCTTC
TRBD1 TRBJ1-6 - TRBV27 CASSLFTGGNSPLHF TGTGCCAGCAGTTTATTTACAGGGGGTAATTCACCCCTCCACTTT
TRBD1 TRBJ2-1 - TRBV28 CASLVGTANNEQFF TGTGCCAGCCTAGTAGGGACAGCAAACAATGAGCAGTTCTTC
TRBD1 TRBJ1-1 - TRBV7-3 CASSRTGSKGEAFF TGTGCCAGCAGCCGGACAGGGTCCAAGGGTGAAGCTTTCTTT
- TRBJ2-2 - TRBV7-2 CASSLDRTGELFF TGTGCCAGCAGCTTAGACAGAACCGGGGAGCTGTTTTTT
TRBD2 TRBJ2-3 - TRBV7-8 CASSPDRLAGGDTQYF TGTGCCAGCAGCCCAGACAGACTAGCGGGGGGAGATACGCAGTATTTT
- TRBJ2-2 few TRBV18 CASSLQGANTGELFF TGTGCCAGCTCACTACAGGGTGCCAACACCGGGGAGCTGTTTTTT
TRBD1 TRBJ2-5 - TRBV18 CASSYRRGLRETQYF TGTGCCAGCTCCTACCGAAGGGGGCTTCGGGAGACCCAGTACTTC
- TRBJ1-4 - TRBV2 CASSEALIGATNEKLFF TGTGCCAGCAGTGAAGCATTAATCGGAGCAACTAATGAAAAACTGTTTTTT
TRBD1 TRBJ2-3 - TRBV27 CASSRPTGTALSDTQYF TGTGCCAGCAGCCGCCCAACCGGGACAGCATTGTCAGATACGCAGTATTTT
TRBD1 TRBJ2-5 - TRBV7-3 CASSSQTGGQETQYF TGTGCCAGCAGCTCCCAGACAGGGGGACAAGAGACCCAGTACTTC
- TRBJ1-1 - TRBV11-2 CASSLEERAAGSDEAFF TGTGCCAGCAGCTTAGAAGAAAGGGCAGCTGGAAGTGATGAAGCTTTCTTT
- TRBJ1-4 - TRBV20-1 CSANRNEKLFF TGCAGTGCTAACAGGAATGAAAAACTGTTTTTT
TRBD2 TRBJ2-1 - TRBV6-4 CASSETVTSGEQFF TGTGCCAGCAGTGAAACCGTGACTAGCGGGGAGCAGTTCTTC
- TRBJ2-3 - TRBV5-4 CASSPTETDTQYF TGTGCCAGCAGCCCTACGGAGACAGATACGCAGTATTTT
- TRBJ1-1 - TRBV2 CASSARQAPNTEAFF TGTGCCAGCAGTGCCCGACAGGCCCCTAACACTGAAGCTTTCTTT
- TRBJ2-3 - TRBV9 CASSASGTLRLRDTQYF TGTGCCAGCAGCGCCTCCGGGACACTACGACTTCGGGATACGCAGTATTTT
- TRBJ2-2 - TRBV7-8 CASSLGQPGAGELFF TGTGCCAGCAGCCTGGGACAACCCGGTGCCGGGGAGCTGTTTTTT
- TRBJ2-3 - TRBV5-4 CASSIFGDTQYF TGTGCCAGCAGTATCTTTGGGGATACGCAGTATTTT
- TRBJ2-3 - TRBV5-1 CASSSALTDTDTQYF TGCGCCAGCAGCTCGGCCTTGACAGACACAGATACGCAGTATTTT
TRBD1 TRBJ1-1 - TRBV11-2 CASSSGQGHTEAFF TGTGCCAGCAGCTCTGGACAGGGACACACTGAAGCTTTCTTT
- TRBJ1-2 once TRBV15 CATSIQPGLNYGYTF TGTGCCACCAGCATTCAACCGGGGCTCAACTATGGCTACACCTTC
- TRBJ1-2 - TRBV19 CASRNGGNYGYTF TGTGCCAGTAGAAATGGGGGTAACTATGGCTACACCTTC
TRBD1 TRBJ1-5 - TRBV27 CASSSQGGSGNQPQHF TGTGCCAGCAGTTCGCAGGGGGGCAGTGGCAATCAGCCCCAGCATTTT
- TRBJ1-4 - TRBV29-1 CSVLEGFSPDGEKLFF TGCAGCGTTTTAGAGGGGTTTTCGCCTGACGGTGAAAAACTGTTTTTT
- TRBJ1-3 - TRBV5-1 CASSLGQRPNTIYF TGCGCCAGCAGCTTGGGACAGCGGCCGAACACCATATATTTT
- TRBJ2-1 - TRBV7-8 CASSLGTNNEQFF TGTGCCAGCAGCCTGGGGACAAACAATGAGCAGTTCTTC
TRBD1 TRBJ2-7 - TRBV6-6 CASSYSPGQQNYEQYF TGTGCCAGCAGTTACTCCCCGGGACAGCAGAACTACGAGCAGTACTTC